This TCR beta chain appears in the sequencing data of a study of beta chain features in type 1 diabetes. Study results and caveats: An over-representation of cells with high TCR expression could result from cDNA sequencing.

One heparinised draw of blood, averaging roughly 120 mL, came from each donor. This clone was counted a few times. The antigen remains unidentified. Expressed TCRB transcripts were sequenced, since all the RNA that had been isolated was reverse transcribed. About 3.57 million reads, on average, came from each naive, central memory and regulatory T cell sample. Only in-frame clones appear in the TCRdb table, and some are missing; sequencing was by immunoSEQ multiplex PCR. Seen here are under 550,000 clones, approximately 10% observed once, and the top ten hold around 0.05%. The source material was naive CD4+ T cells from blood. This clonotype originated in a woman younger than 35 in good health.

The CDR3 DNA is TGTGCCAGCTCCCTTAGCGGGATAACCTACGAGCAGTACTTC. Translating it yields CASSLSGITYEQYF. This chain joins TRBV6-5 and TRBJ2-7; 8 nucleotides agree with TRBD2. CDR3 length: 14 amino acids. The germline V gene encodes CDR1 MNHEY and CDR2 SVGAGI. Trimming cost V 8 bases and J 2 bases; bases outside gene matches: 8.